This T cell receptor beta chain was documented in a study of PD-1 blockade in classical Hodgkin lymphoma. The study, taken as a whole, reports: Reported baseline diversity: healthy donors highest, relapsed/refractory patients lowest.

This CDR3 has 14 amino acids. In germline, CDR1 is SGHNT, CDR2 YENEEA. The V end was cut by 1 base, the J end by 3 bases, with 8 bases between. Time point of the sample: cycle 4 day 1 (C4D1), after five to seven weeks of nivolumab. All the patients suffered relapse after autologous stem cell transplantation, and brentuximab vedotin exposure differed. Magnetic negative selection of thawed PBMCs was the method by which CD4+ T cells were purified. Regarding this clone: Its antigen is undetermined.

Here immunoSEQ multiplex PCR was the method, and the copy in TCRdb shows in-frame clones only, minus some. Of around 28,000 clones detected, around 84% appear once; the ten largest clones hold under 1%. The specimen comprised CD4+ T cells from blood, sampled before the fourth cycle of nivolumab. The chain links TRBV11-3 to TRBJ2-3; a weak D match, TRBD1 (5 bases). This clonotype was sampled from a human donor with classical Hodgkin lymphoma. The CDR3: CASSLGGSTDTQYF. The CDR3 DNA sequence: TGTGCCAGCAGCTTAGGGGGCTCGACAGATACGCAGTATTTT.